This T cell receptor beta chain came from a study of T-cell reconstitution after alpha-beta-depleted transplantation in children. The germline CDR1 and CDR2 sequences are SEHNR and FQNEAQ (reference sequence). The CDR3 sequence is 14 residues long. Trimming removed 2 bases at V and 6 bases at J, with 11 bases between. Overall study findings and caveats: When one year had passed after transplant, most T-cell counts and diversity came from newly produced T cells.

A TCRbeta library incorporating unique molecular identifiers was prepared. TCRdb used MiXCR to reprocess the PCR reads, holding one entry per CDR3 protein. Found here are around 700,000 distinct CDR3 sequences, about an eighth of them singletons; the top ten hold 0.79%. On this clonotype: Its antigen is not identified.

The sample was PBMCs, taken before TCRalphabeta/CD19-depleted stem cell transplant. The origin of this receptor is a girl aged 2 to 10 with congenital amegakaryocytic thrombocytopenia, due to receive a stem cell transplant. The chain combines TRBV7-9 with TRBJ2-1; D not certain. The CDR3 reads CASSLLLTGNEQFF. The CDR3 coding sequence is TGTGCCAGCAGCTTACTCCTGACCGGCAATGAGCAGTTCTTC.